This record looks at one TCR beta chain sequence and its context. The antigen is undetermined. This record belongs to a study of T cells in localized non-small cell lung cancer. General study findings and limits: A median of approximately 57 clones ranked among the top 100 in tumor appeared in adjacent lung.

This CDR3 has 14 residues. V lost 5 bases to trimming and J lost 3 bases; unmatched junction nucleotides: 8. Germline CDR1 reads GTSNPN; CDR2 reads SVGIG (reference sequence). Sequenced by immunoSEQ multiplex PCR; TCRdb stores in-frame clones only, minus some. The repertoire holds 25,000 or so clones, 75% to 95% seen once, with about 7% in the top ten. The chain employs TRBV30 and TRBJ1-1; 8 bases match TRBD1. Here the sequenced sample was peripheral blood, taken before any cancer treatment. The sequence derives from a woman aged 35 to 69 with stage I lung adenocarcinoma. The CDR3 sequence: CAWAKTGADTEAFF. The CDR3 DNA is TGTGCCTGGGCGAAGACAGGGGCGGACACTGAAGCTTTCTTT.